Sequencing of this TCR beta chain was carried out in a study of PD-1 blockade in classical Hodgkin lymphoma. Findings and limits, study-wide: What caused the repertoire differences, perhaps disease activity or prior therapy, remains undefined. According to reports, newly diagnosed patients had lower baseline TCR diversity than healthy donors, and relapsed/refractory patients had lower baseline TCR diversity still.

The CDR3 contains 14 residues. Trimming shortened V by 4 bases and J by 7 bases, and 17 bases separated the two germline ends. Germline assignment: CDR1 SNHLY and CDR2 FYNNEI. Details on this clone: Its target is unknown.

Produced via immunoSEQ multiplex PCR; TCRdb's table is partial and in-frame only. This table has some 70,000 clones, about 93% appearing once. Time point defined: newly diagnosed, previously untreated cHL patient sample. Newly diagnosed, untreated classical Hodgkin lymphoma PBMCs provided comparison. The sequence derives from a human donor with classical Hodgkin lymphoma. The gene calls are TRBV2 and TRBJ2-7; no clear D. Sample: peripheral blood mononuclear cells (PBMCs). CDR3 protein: CASSVSILLSEQYF. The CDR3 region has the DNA TGTGCCAGCAGTGTGAGCATCCTCCTTTCGGAGCAGTACTTC.